These 29 T cell receptor beta chains share one sample of origin, sequenced in a study of liver allograft versus peripheral blood T cells (dated by TCRdb to between 2020 and 2021). Concerning the study at large: In liver transplant recipients, the study looked at T cell receptor repertoires in the peripheral blood and set them against the repertoires found within the transplanted livers.

Reads for this sample came from an Illumina MiSeq. Clones were called with MiXCR by TCRdb after fastp trimmed the public reads at Q25, and only in-frame beta chains were retained. Merged by CDR3 protein, the rows form single entries marked with the most common genes and DNA. The sample has approximately 9,000 distinct CDR3 sequences on record, roughly a fifth of them singletons. Jointly, the top ten make up around 25% of the sample. Receptors were obtained from a human patient who had a liver transplant. Following transplantation, part of the T cell population may be supplied by the graft donor rather than the patient.

This clonotype is termed medium-sized. The rearrangement joins TRBV7-9 to TRBJ1-1; 7 bases match TRBD1. Germline trimming cut 5 bases from V and 2 bases from J; bases unmatched to any gene: 8. The CDR3 length is 15 residues. CDR1 is SEHNR, CDR2 FQNEAQ, per germline (reference sequence). In nucleotides, the CDR3 is TGTGCCAGCAGCCTATCCGGGACAGTCAACACTGAAGCTTTCTTT. Protein: CASSLSGTVNTEAFF. Variable domain in full (rest from reference TRBV7-9 and TRBJ1-1): DTGVSQNPRHKITKRGQNVTFRCDPISEHNRLYWYRQTLGQGPEFLTYFQNEAQLEKSRLLSDRFSAERPKGSFSTLEIQRTEQGDSAMYLCASSLSGTVNTEAFFGQGTRLTVV.

In its sample, this clonotype ranks as medium-sized. The chain uses TRBV29-1 and TRBJ2-1; D is perhaps TRBD2 (6 bases). V lost 3 bases and J 7 bases, leaving 10 bases between the germline ends. Per the germline V gene, CDR1 is SQVTM and CDR2 is ANQGSEA. This CDR3 is 12 amino acids long. CDR3 coding DNA: TGCAGCGTTGAGGGGGGAAGGAATGAGCAGTTCTTC. Its translation: CSVEGGRNEQFF.

Remarks on this clonotype: Given a much more abundant clone one base away, this may be a read error. CDR3 sequence: CTISGGTFEQYF. In DNA form, the CDR3 reads TGTACCATCAGTGGCGGGACTTTCGAGCAGTACTTC. V is TRBV10-3 and J is TRBJ2-7; D perhaps matches TRBD2 (6 bases). Germline V gene data show CDR1 as ENHRY and CDR2 as SYGVKD. This CDR3 spans 12 amino acids.

This clonotype was picked up a small number of times. The chain is built from TRBV27 and TRBJ1-4; no reliable D call. Trimming removed 1 base at V and 4 bases at J, with 4 bases between. Germline V gene lookup returns CDR1 MNHEY and CDR2 SMNVEV (reference sequence). The CDR3 length is 13 residues. CDR3: CASSLLVNEKLFF. In DNA form, the CDR3 reads TGTGCCAGCAGTTTATTGGTTAATGAAAAACTGTTTTTT.

The chain carries TRBV27 and TRBJ2-7; D gene unclear. V shed 5 bases and J shed 2 bases, with 10 bases lying between them. CDR1 MNHEY and CDR2 SMNVEV come from the germline V gene (reference sequence). The CDR3 contains 13 residues. The CDR3 loop reads CASSPTETYEQYF. DNA of the CDR3: TGTGCCAGCAGTCCCACAGAAACCTACGAGCAGTACTTC.

The chain combines TRBV3-1 with TRBJ1-2; D unresolved. This CDR3 is built from 15 residues. V dropped 0 bases and J dropped 4 bases, with 12 bases sitting between them. The germline V gene encodes CDR1 LGHDT and CDR2 YNNKEL (reference sequence). The CDR3 DNA follows: TGTGCCAGCAGCCAAGATTTAGCACGGCTCTATGGCTACACCTTC. It yields the protein CASSQDLARLYGYTF.

This clonotype was counted many times. This sequence joins TRBV10-3 and TRBJ1-2; D is perhaps TRBD1 (6 bases). Trimming shortened V by 8 bases and J by 3 bases, and 7 bases separated the two germline ends. CDR1 and CDR2 from the germline V gene are ENHRY and SYGVKD. This CDR3 is 11 amino acids long. CDR3 residues: CAIWTDYGYTF. CDR3 DNA: TGTGCCATCTGGACAGACTATGGCTACACCTTC.

This clonotype was seen at least ten times. This chain connects TRBV12-3 or TRBV12-4 to TRBJ2-7, with 7 bases matching TRBD2. This CDR3 has 17 residues. The ends lost 2 bases at V and 3 bases at J; junction bases unmatched: 13. CDR3 in DNA: TGTGCCAGCAGTTTAAGACCCTCGGGACTAAATGACTACGAGCAGTACTTC. Residues: CASSLRPSGLNDYEQYF.

Details on this clonotype: Possible read error: a much larger clone is one base away. This chain joins TRBV6-1 and TRBJ1-2; D call uncertain. Germline V gene data show CDR1 as MNHNS and CDR2 as SASEGT. There are 13 residues in the CDR3. CDR3 sequence: CVSSESAVEGYTF. The CDR3 DNA follows: TGTGTCAGCAGTGAAAGTGCCGTAGAGGGCTACACCTTC.

This clonotype counts as medium-sized. The V and J genes are TRBV6-2 or TRBV6-3 and TRBJ2-3; 9 bases align to TRBD2. V lost 2 bases, J lost 4 bases, and 4 bases stayed unmatched. The V gene's germline CDR1 is MNHEY and CDR2 SVGEGT. The length of the CDR3 is 15 residues. CDR3 region: CASSYSRGGADTQYF. The CDR3 region has the DNA TGTGCCAGCAGTTACAGTCGCGGGGGGGCAGATACGCAGTATTTT.

The genes are TRBV7-2 and TRBJ2-2; D not certain. CDR1 is SGHTA and CDR2 is FQGNSA in the germline V gene. With 3 bases removed from V and 4 bases from J, the gap between germline ends came to 6 bases. This CDR3 is built from 13 residues. In nucleotides, the CDR3 is TGTGCCAGCAGCTTTCGGGTCACCGGGGAGCTGTTTTTT. Translation gives CASSFRVTGELFF.

Judged by abundance, this clonotype is medium-sized. The chain employs TRBV7-9 and TRBJ1-2; D unresolved. The V gene's germline CDR1 is SEHNR and CDR2 FQNEAQ (reference sequence). This CDR3 is 15 amino acids long. Trimming cost V 5 bases and J 6 bases, with 19 bases left between them. Written as DNA, the CDR3 is TGTGCCAGCAGCCCGTACATCACCGCCGGGGATGGCTACACCTTC. Translation gives CASSPYITAGDGYTF.

This clonotype is labeled medium-sized (0.01 to 0.1%). The chain is built from TRBV11-2 and TRBJ1-2; possibly TRBD1 for D (5 bases). Germline values: CDR1 SGHAT, CDR2 FQNNGV. The CDR3 has 15 residues. Deletions cut 0 bases from V and 6 bases from J, with 14 bases between. DNA for the CDR3: TGTGCCAGCAGCTTAGACGGGGGACCGACTCATGGCTACACCTTC. Protein product: CASSLDGGPTHGYTF.

This clonotype has ten or more counts. The rearrangement uses TRBV5-6 and TRBJ1-5; D is ambiguous. Germline assignment: CDR1 SGHDT and CDR2 YYEEEE. The germline V and J ends were trimmed by 3 bases and 0 bases, with 7 bases remaining between them. The CDR3 length is 14 residues. The DNA for the CDR3 is TGTGCCAGCAGCTACGGATCTAGCAATCAGCCCCAGCATTTT. Its protein is CASSYGSSNQPQHF.

The chain links TRBV2 to TRBJ1-1; no clear D. Per the germline V gene, CDR1 is SNHLY and CDR2 is FYNNEI. Trimming removed 10 bases from V and 4 bases from J, with 22 bases in between. The CDR3 has 15 residues. The chain's CDR3 is CATFSTSDKGTEAFF. For the CDR3, the DNA is TGTGCCACCTTCTCGACATCGGATAAAGGCACTGAAGCTTTCTTT.

This clonotype was detected only a few times. V usage is TRBV2 and J usage is TRBJ1-1; no reliable D call. V was pared by 11 bases and J by 1 base, with 14 bases between. The CDR3 has 13 amino acids. Germline values: CDR1 SNHLY, CDR2 FYNNEI. This chain's CDR3 is CAPAPFSNTEAFF. As DNA, the CDR3 is TGTGCCCCAGCCCCATTTTCGAACACTGAAGCTTTCTTT.

This clonotype was seen a few times. The chain employs TRBV7-9 and TRBJ1-1; 9 bases line up with TRBD1. The CDR3 runs to 14 residues. With V trimmed by 6 bases and J by 9 bases, 11 bases remained unmatched. Germline CDR1 reads SEHNR; CDR2 reads FQNEAQ (reference sequence). The CDR3 DNA reads as TGTGCCAGCAGACCGGGACAGGGTATGATGAAAGCTTTCTTT. This sequence encodes CASRPGQGMMKAFF.

This clonotype was seen a handful of times. The chain joins TRBV3-1 to TRBJ1-2, with D uncertain. The V end was cut by 4 bases, the J end by 4 bases, with 16 bases between. Germline V lookup: CDR1 LGHDT, CDR2 YNNKEL (reference sequence). The CDR3 extends over 15 amino acids. CDR3: CASSPPGGLIYGYTF. The CDR3 DNA reads as TGTGCCAGCAGCCCCCCCGGCGGACTGATCTATGGCTACACCTTC.

This clonotype ranks as medium-sized. The rearrangement joins TRBV6-1 to TRBJ2-7, with a weak D call TRBD1 (5 bases). V shed 6 bases and J shed 1 base, with 10 bases lying between them. CDR1 MNHNS and CDR2 SASEGT come from the germline V gene. The CDR3 has 13 residues. The CDR3 bases are TGTGCCAGCAGGGCGACAGCTTCCTACGAGCAGTACTTC. Protein: CASRATASYEQYF.

The chain combines TRBV25-1 with TRBJ1-1; D unclear. CDR3 length: 13 amino acids. Germline-derived CDR1 and CDR2 are MGHDK and SYGVNS. V was shortened by 4 bases and J by 1 base, with 7 bases between the two germline ends. The chain's CDR3 is CASSAPQNTEAFF. CDR3 sequence (DNA): TGTGCCAGCAGTGCCCCACAGAACACTGAAGCTTTCTTT.

A note on this clonotype: A much larger clone is a single base away; this may be a read error. The CDR3 loop reads CASSLVEGALRETLYF. Written as DNA, the CDR3 is TGTGCCAGCAGCTTAGTAGAGGGGGCCCTAAGGGAGACCCTGTACTTC. The V and J genes are TRBV7-2 and TRBJ2-5; the match to TRBD1 covers 7 bases. This CDR3 has 16 amino acids. The V gene's germline CDR1 is SGHTA and CDR2 FQGNSA.

This clonotype was seen many times. The chain joins TRBV19 to TRBJ1-1, with 8 bases that match TRBD1. CDR1 and CDR2 from the germline V gene are LNHDA and SQIVND (reference sequence). Trimming removed 6 bases from V and 4 bases from J; junction bases left unmatched: 1. The CDR3 length is 12 residues. CDR3 nucleotide sequence: TGTGCCAGTAGACAGGGGGGCACTGAAGCTTTCTTT. It yields the protein CASRQGGTEAFF.

This clonotype has more than one count but fewer than ten. V gene TRBV29-1 combines with J gene TRBJ1-2; D is unclear. Germline CDR1 SQVTM, CDR2 ANQGSEA. V was cut by 7 bases and J by 7 bases, with 19 bases left in between. The length of the CDR3 is 13 residues. Here the CDR3 DNA reads TGCAGCGAAAAAGGACCGGGCTTCGGTGGCTACACCTTC. The encoded protein is CSEKGPGFGGYTF.

This CDR3 is CASSFTTHTEAFF. CDR3 in DNA: TGTGCCAGCTCATTTACAACCCACACTGAAGCTTTCTTT. This chain joins TRBV12-3 or TRBV12-4 and TRBJ1-1, with unresolved D. Trimming shortened V by 8 bases and J by 3 bases, and 13 bases separated the two germline ends. CDR3 size: 13 residues.

Sample share makes this clonotype medium-sized. J is TRBJ1-2 and V is TRBV27; perhaps TRBD1 as D (5 bases). Per the germline V gene, CDR1 is MNHEY and CDR2 is SMNVEV (reference sequence). The ends were cut back, 3 bases at V and 4 bases at J, with 9 bases in the middle. The CDR3 loop spans 13 amino acids. The CDR3 here is CASSLRQGYGYTF. CDR3 sequence (DNA): TGTGCCAGCAGTTTGCGGCAGGGCTATGGCTACACCTTC.

The chain joins TRBV19 to TRBJ1-6, with D possibly matching TRBD1 (6 bases). Trimming left V 5 bases short and J 10 bases short, with 18 bases between. The V gene's germline CDR1 is LNHDA and CDR2 SQIVND (reference sequence). This CDR3 has 15 residues. CDR3 coding DNA: TGTGCCAGTAGTCCAGAGGGGACAATCCGATCACCCCTCCACTTT. Translated: CASSPEGTIRSPLHF.

The gene calls are TRBV30 and TRBJ1-2, with D tentatively TRBD1 (6 bases). This CDR3 contains 12 residues. Germline lookup yields CDR1 GTSNPN and CDR2 SVGIG (reference sequence). V was cut by 7 bases and J by 8 bases, with 17 bases left in between. Written as DNA, the CDR3 is TGTGCCTCCCTGGACAGCAGAGGAGGCTACACCTTC. It translates to CASLDSRGGYTF.

In this sample, this clonotype turned up a few times. This rearrangement joins TRBV10-3 to TRBJ1-1, with D possibly TRBD1 on 5 matching bases. This CDR3 contains 15 residues. V gave up 2 bases and J gave up 11 bases, with 21 bases separating them. Germline lookup yields CDR1 ENHRY and CDR2 SYGVKD. CDR3 nucleotides: TGTGCCATCAGTGAGAAGGTGAGGGGCGCGGCGGTGGCTTTCTTT. Translated, it gives CAISEKVRGAAVAFF.

This clonotype was seen only a few times. The CDR3 sequence is CAIQGYNEQFF. The CDR3 region has the DNA TGTGCCATTCAAGGGTACAATGAGCAGTTCTTC. This rearrangement joins TRBV12-3 or TRBV12-4 to TRBJ2-1; D is uncertain. CDR3 length: 11 residues. V was shortened by 10 bases and J by 4 bases, with 8 bases between the two germline ends.